Below, 18 T cell receptor beta chains from the same sample are listed, as sequenced in a study of T cells in Graves' hyperthyroidism and ophthalmopathy. Amplification of TCR beta CDR3 regions used RNA as the template. HTBI primers were employed in a first-round RT-PCR of the TCR CDR3. TCRdb processed the multiplex PCR reads anew with MiXCR; each CDR3 protein has one entry. In the table there are around 300,000 distinct CDR3 sequences, approximately 15% of which are singletons. The sample was blood. The receptors were gathered from a woman aged 40 to 50 with Graves' ophthalmopathy.

Of note for this clonotype: A much bigger clone sits one base away, suggesting this may be a read error. This rearrangement joins TRBV4-2 to TRBJ2-7, with 11 bases matching TRBD2. CDR3 length: 14 amino acids. Germline lookup yields CDR1 LGHNA and CDR2 YNFKEQ. V lost 5 bases and J lost 7; bases outside the gene matches: 7. The CDR3 protein is CASSKLAGDSEQYF. The CDR3 bases are TGTGCCAGCAGCAAACTAGCGGGAGACAGTGAGCAGTACTTC.

This clonotype was detected only a few times. The chain joins TRBV7-9 to TRBJ2-1; a possible D gene is TRBD2 (6 bases). The germline V gene has CDR1 SEHNR and CDR2 FQNEAQ (reference sequence). V was trimmed by 5 bases and J by 0 bases, leaving 17 bases between them. The CDR3 contains 17 residues. This CDR3 reads CASSPWGRGSSYNEQFF. Here the CDR3 DNA reads TGTGCCAGCAGCCCATGGGGCCGGGGGTCCTCCTACAATGAGCAGTTCTTC.

On this clonotype itself: A much larger clone lies one base from this, so it may be a read error. The chain carries TRBV2 and TRBJ2-1, with D perhaps TRBD1 (5 bases). This CDR3 region has 13 residues. CDR1 is SNHLY, CDR2 FYNNEI, per germline. The CDR3 bases are TGTGTCAGCAGCCGACAGTCATACAATGAGCAGTTCTTC. It is translated as CVSSRQSYNEQFF.

This clonotype was seen many times. This sequence joins TRBV2 and TRBJ2-3, with TRBD1 as a possible D gene (5 bases). The V end lost 8 bases, the J end lost 5 bases, and 14 bases lay between the germline ends. Germline lookup yields CDR1 SNHLY and CDR2 FYNNEI. This CDR3 region has 13 residues. The CDR3 region is CASAQDIRDTQYF. CDR3 DNA: TGTGCCAGCGCCCAGGACATCCGAGATACGCAGTATTTT.

This sequence joins TRBV4-2 and TRBJ2-1; TRBD1 matches 8 bases. V was pared by 3 bases and J by 4 bases, with 11 bases of the junction left unmatched. The CDR3 contains 17 residues. Per germline, CDR1 LGHNA and CDR2 YNFKEQ. The DNA for the CDR3 is TGTGCCAGCAGCCATTGGGTTCCAGGGACAGGTTACAATGAGCAGTTCTTC. This codes for CASSHWVPGTGYNEQFF.

This clonotype was observed a few times. This chain connects TRBV30 to TRBJ1-1; no reliable D call. The V gene lost 2 bases and the J gene lost 5 bases, with 12 bases spanning the gap. Germline CDR1 reads GTSNPN; CDR2 reads SVGIG (reference sequence). The length of the CDR3 is 13 residues. The CDR3 sequence is CAWSSSGRTEAFF. The CDR3 DNA reads as TGTGCCTGGAGTTCCTCCGGTCGTACTGAAGCTTTCTTT.

This clonotype was observed a handful of times. CDR3 residues: CSVIGDTQYF. CDR3 bases: TGCAGCGTCATTGGGGATACGCAGTATTTT. The chain joins TRBV29-1 to TRBJ2-3, with D hard to call. The CDR3 has 10 residues. Germline lookup yields CDR1 SQVTM and CDR2 ANQGSEA. V lost 6 bases, J lost 6 bases, and 7 bases lay in between.

This clonotype was counted at least ten times. The chain uses TRBV5-4 and TRBJ1-1, with D possibly matching TRBD1 (5 bases). The germline CDR1 and CDR2 sequences are SGHNT and YYREEE (reference sequence). The V gene lost 2 bases and the J gene lost 0 bases, with 11 bases spanning the gap. The CDR3 sequence is 15 residues long. CDR3 DNA sequence: TGTGCCAGCAGCTTTCGGGGGAAGCTGAACACTGAAGCTTTCTTT. Translating it yields CASSFRGKLNTEAFF. Together with reference TRBV5-4 and TRBJ1-1, the CDR3 gives the full variable domain: ETGVTQSPTHLIKTRGQQVTLRCSSQSGHNTVSWYQQALGQGPQFIFQYYREEENGRGNFPPRFSGLQFPNYSSELNVNALELDDSALYLCASSFRGKLNTEAFFGQGTRLTVV.

This clonotype was recorded at least ten times. V gene TRBV29-1 combines with J gene TRBJ2-3; D gene uncertain. There are 11 residues in the CDR3. Trimming took off 7 bases at V and 5 bases at J, with 10 bases between the two ends. CDR1 and CDR2 (germline): SQVTM, ANQGSEA. The CDR3 region has the DNA TGCAGCGCTGTCTTCGTAGATACGCAGTATTTT. This gives the protein CSAVFVDTQYF.

This clonotype was counted between two and nine times. The chain combines TRBV5-1 with TRBJ1-1, with D possibly being TRBD1 (5 bases). The ends were cut back, 0 bases at V and 6 bases at J, with 30 bases in the middle. Germline V gene sequence: CDR1 SGHRS, CDR2 YFSETQ. The CDR3 totals 20 residues. CDR3 sequence reads: CASSLDGGYGNRRIGAEAFF. CDR3 bases: TGCGCCAGCAGCTTGGACGGGGGTTATGGAAACAGACGAATAGGAGCTGAAGCTTTCTTT.

This clonotype was counted ten times or more. V usage is TRBV12-3 or TRBV12-4 and J usage is TRBJ1-5, with a weak D call TRBD1 (5 bases). This CDR3 contains 18 residues. Between the trimmed V and J ends, which lost 6 bases and 0 bases, there was a span of 21 bases. DNA of the CDR3: TGTGCCAGCAGCCCCGGCTTGGGGGGACGTTATAGCAATCAGCCCCAGCATTTT. Protein sequence: CASSPGLGGRYSNQPQHF.

The rearrangement links TRBV5-6 to TRBJ2-7; 12 positions agree with TRBD2. Trimming removed 2 bases from V and 4 bases from J; junction bases left unmatched: 4. The CDR3 has 15 amino acids. Germline CDR1 and CDR2: SGHDT and YYEEEE. The CDR3 reads CASSFPTSGSYEQYF. In DNA form, the CDR3 reads TGTGCCAGCAGCTTCCCGACTAGCGGGAGTTACGAGCAGTACTTC.

This clonotype was counted a few times. At one end, the junction sequence differs from germline, possibly due to a read error. The chain is built from TRBV2 and TRBJ2-7; 8 bases are shared with TRBD1. There are 14 residues in the CDR3. Germline lookup yields CDR1 SNHLY and CDR2 FYNNEI. CDR3 DNA sequence: TGTGCCAGCCAACCCGGACAGGGCACCTACGAGCGGTACTTC. Encoded protein: CASQPGQGTYERYF.

The table lists this clonotype with many counts. The V call is TRBV7-9, the J call TRBJ2-1, with 7 positions matching TRBD2. The germline CDR1 and CDR2 sequences are SEHNR and FQNEAQ (reference sequence). The V gene end was trimmed by 7 bases and the J gene end by 0 bases; junction bases not matched to a gene: 9. There are 16 residues in the CDR3. The CDR3 nucleotides read TGTGCCAGCACGGGTCTGGGCGGGAGCTCCTACAATGAGCAGTTCTTC. Its protein product is CASTGLGGSSYNEQFF.

This chain connects TRBV5-1 to TRBJ1-1; tentatively, D is TRBD1 (5 bases). The CDR3 consists of 14 residues. Germline V gives CDR1 SGHRS, CDR2 YFSETQ. V was shortened by 1 base and J by 4 bases, with 11 bases between the two germline ends. In DNA form, the CDR3 reads TGCGCCAGCAGCTTGTCAGGGAAAGGCACTGAAGCTTTCTTT. It codes for CASSLSGKGTEAFF.

This clonotype was seen a handful of times. The V call is TRBV5-1, the J call TRBJ1-6; 8 nucleotides match TRBD1. The CDR3 has 15 residues. V shed 0 bases, J shed 5 bases, and the junction held 1 base outside the gene matches. Germline CDR1 SGHRS, CDR2 YFSETQ. The CDR3 protein is CASSLEGQDNSPLHF. In DNA, the CDR3 is TGCGCCAGCAGCTTGGAGGGACAGGATAATTCACCCCTCCACTTT. Based on the CDR3 plus reference TRBV5-1 and TRBJ1-6, the full variable domain is KAGVTQTPRYLIKTRGQQVTLSCSPISGHRSVSWYQQTPGQGLQFLFEYFSETQRNKGNFPGRFSGRQFSNSRSEMNVSTLELGDSALYLCASSLEGQDNSPLHFGNGTRLTVT.

This clonotype was seen ten or more times. The chain joins TRBV12-3 or TRBV12-4 to TRBJ1-5; maybe TRBD1 (5 bases). V gave up 5 bases and J gave up 3 bases, with 14 bases separating them. CDR3 size: 15 residues. CDR3 nucleotides: TGTGCCAGCAGTCCCCGGGACGGGTTCAATCAGCCCCAGCATTTT. This codes for CASSPRDGFNQPQHF.

As concerns this clonotype: Since a much larger clone is just one base distant, this may be a read error. This sequence joins TRBV24-1 and TRBJ2-3, with a possible D match to TRBD1 (5 bases). CDR1 and CDR2 (germline): KGHDR, SFDVKD. V lost 2 bases and J lost 2, with 7 bases in between. The CDR3 consists of 14 residues. In nucleotides, the CDR3 is TGTGCCACCAGTGATTATGGGGCCACAGATACGCAGTATTTT. Protein product: CATSDYGATDTQYF.